This T cell receptor beta chain was retrieved from a study of T cell responses to AZD1222 COVID-19 vaccine. Findings and limits, study-wide: Repertoire sampling occurred only after the peak T cell response. The study found vaccine-associated CD4 TCRs spanning spike, dominant at 160-218 and 743-854. Mostly white British, mostly female donors; authors suggested clonal diversity may be underestimated. Spike-specific TCR breadth rose after two AZD1222 doses, and depth rose as well.

Method: immunoSEQ multiplex PCR; TCRdb's copy keeps in-frame clones and lacks some. The sample lists approximately 100,000 clones, 70% to 90% occurring once. For this clone: Its antigen is as yet unknown.

The CDR3 is 19 residues long. V dropped 6 bases and J dropped 2; count of bases not matched to a gene: 19. Germline V gene data show CDR1 as SEHNR and CDR2 as FQNEAQ (reference sequence). The chain links TRBV7-9 to TRBJ1-3, with 7 positions matching TRBD1. This clonotype originated in an adult who received the AZD1222 COVID-19 vaccine. The sequencing here drew on peripheral blood, taken 28 days after the second AZD1222 dose. In nucleotides, the CDR3 is TGTGCCAGCAGTGAGGACTCCAGGCGCCAGCAGGGGGCTGGAAACACCATATATTTT. This gives the protein CASSEDSRRQQGAGNTIYF.